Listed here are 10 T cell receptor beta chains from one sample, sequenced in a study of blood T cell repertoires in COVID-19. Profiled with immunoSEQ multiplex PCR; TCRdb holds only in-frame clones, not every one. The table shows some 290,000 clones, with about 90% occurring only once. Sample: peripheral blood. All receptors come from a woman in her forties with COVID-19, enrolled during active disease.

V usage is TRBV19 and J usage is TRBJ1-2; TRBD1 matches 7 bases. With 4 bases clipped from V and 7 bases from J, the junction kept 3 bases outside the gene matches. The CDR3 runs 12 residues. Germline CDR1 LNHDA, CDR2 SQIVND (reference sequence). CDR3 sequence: CASSRDRVGYTF. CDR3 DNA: TGTGCCAGTAGTAGAGACAGGGTTGGCTACACCTTC.

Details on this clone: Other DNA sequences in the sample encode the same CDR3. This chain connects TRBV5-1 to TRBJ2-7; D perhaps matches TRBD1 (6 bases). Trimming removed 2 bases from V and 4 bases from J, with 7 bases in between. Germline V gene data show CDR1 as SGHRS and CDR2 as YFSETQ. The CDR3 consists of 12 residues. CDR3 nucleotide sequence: TGCGCCAGCAGCTTACAGGGATACGAGCAGTACTTC. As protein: CASSLQGYEQYF.

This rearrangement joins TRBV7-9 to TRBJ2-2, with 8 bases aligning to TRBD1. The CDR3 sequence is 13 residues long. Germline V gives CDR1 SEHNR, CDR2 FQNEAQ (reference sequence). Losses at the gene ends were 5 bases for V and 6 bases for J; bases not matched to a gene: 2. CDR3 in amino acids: CASSPTGAGELFF. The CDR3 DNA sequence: TGTGCCAGCAGCCCGACAGGGGCCGGGGAGCTGTTTTTT.

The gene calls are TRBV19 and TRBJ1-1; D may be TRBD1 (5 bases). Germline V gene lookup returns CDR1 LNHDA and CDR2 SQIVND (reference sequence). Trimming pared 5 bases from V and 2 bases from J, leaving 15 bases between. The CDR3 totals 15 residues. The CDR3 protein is CASSVLRVLNTEAFF. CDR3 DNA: TGTGCCAGTAGTGTTCTCAGGGTCCTCAACACTGAAGCTTTCTTT.

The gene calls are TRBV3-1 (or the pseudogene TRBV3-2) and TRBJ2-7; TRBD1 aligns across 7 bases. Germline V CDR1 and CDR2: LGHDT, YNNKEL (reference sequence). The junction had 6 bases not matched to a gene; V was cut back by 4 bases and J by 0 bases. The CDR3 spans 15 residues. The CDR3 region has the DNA TGTGCCAGCAGCCGAGGACAGGTGGGCTCCTACGAGCAGTACTTC. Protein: CASSRGQVGSYEQYF.

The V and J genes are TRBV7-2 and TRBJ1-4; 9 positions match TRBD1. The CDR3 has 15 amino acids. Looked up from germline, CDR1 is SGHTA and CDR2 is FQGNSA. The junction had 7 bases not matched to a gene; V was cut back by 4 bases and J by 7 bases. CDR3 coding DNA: TGTGCCAGCAGCTACGGGACAGGGTGGGGTGAAAAACTGTTTTTT. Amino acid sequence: CASSYGTGWGEKLFF.

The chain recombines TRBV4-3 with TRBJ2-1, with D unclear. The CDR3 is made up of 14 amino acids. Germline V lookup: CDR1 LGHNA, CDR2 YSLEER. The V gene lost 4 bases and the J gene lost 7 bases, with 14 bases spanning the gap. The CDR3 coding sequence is TGCGCCAGCAGCCCCCAAAGAGGCTGGAATGAGCAGTTCTTC. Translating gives CASSPQRGWNEQFF.

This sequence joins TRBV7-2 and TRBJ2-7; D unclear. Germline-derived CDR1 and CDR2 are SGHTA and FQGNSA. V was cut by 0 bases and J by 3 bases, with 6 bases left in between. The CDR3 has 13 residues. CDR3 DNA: TGTGCCAGCAGCTTAGCCCTCTACTACGAGCAGTACTTC. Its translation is CASSLALYYEQYF. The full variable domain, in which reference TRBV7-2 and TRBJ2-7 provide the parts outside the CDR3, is GAGVSQSPSNKVTEKGKDVELRCDPISGHTALYWYRQSLGQGLEFLIYFQGNSAPDKSGLPSDRFSAERTGGSVSTLTIQRTQQEDSAVYLCASSLALYYEQYFGPGTRLTVT.

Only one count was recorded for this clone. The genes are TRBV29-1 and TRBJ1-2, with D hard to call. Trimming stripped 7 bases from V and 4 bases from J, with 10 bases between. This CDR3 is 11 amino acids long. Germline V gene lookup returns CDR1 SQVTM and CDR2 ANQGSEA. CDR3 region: CSDLGTYGYTF. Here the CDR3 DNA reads TGCAGCGACCTCGGTACCTATGGCTACACCTTC.

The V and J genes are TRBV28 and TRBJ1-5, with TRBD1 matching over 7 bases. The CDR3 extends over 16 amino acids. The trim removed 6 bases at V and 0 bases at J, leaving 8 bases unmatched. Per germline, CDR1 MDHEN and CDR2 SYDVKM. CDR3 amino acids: CASRPWTGDSNQPQHF. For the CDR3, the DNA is TGTGCCAGCAGACCTTGGACAGGAGATAGCAATCAGCCCCAGCATTTT.